A selection of T cell receptor beta chains follows, all from one sample in a study of identical twins. TCRdb itself ran the 5' RACE reads through MiXCR, one entry per CDR3 protein. The table lists just over 500,000 distinct CDR3 sequences, around 20% of them singletons. In addition, the sample was reused for a study of T cells expressing NK-cell markers.

Material for sequencing was CD4+ T cells sorted from blood. The receptors here all came from a woman aged 18 to 35 in good health. Both conserved end residues are part of each CDR3. The order of the fields is D gene, J gene, clone size, V gene, CDR3 protein, CDR3 DNA. The D gene is left open where the match is weak. Size tells how often a clone was seen (once, few, many) or the class of an expanded clone, and some rows leave it out.

>TRBD2|TRBJ2-4|few|TRBV10-2
CASRDLEREAHPGAKNIQYF
TGCGCCAGCAGGGACTTAGAGCGGGAGGCTCATCCGGGGGCCAAAAACATTCAGTACTTC
>NA|TRBJ2-3|NA|TRBV5-5
CASSLVSYTDTQYF
TGTGCCAGCAGCTTGGTAAGCTACACAGATACGCAGTATTTT
>NA|TRBJ1-5|NA|TRBV19
CASRWDIYSNQPQHF
TGTGCCAGTAGGTGGGACATTTATAGCAATCAGCCCCAGCATTTT
>TRBD2|TRBJ2-7|few|TRBV6-1
CATNGGTSGSYQQYF
TGTGCCACCAACGGTGGGACTAGCGGGAGCTATCAGCAGTACTTC
>NA|TRBJ2-7|NA|TRBV7-9
CASSSGPGGGEQYF
TGTGCCAGCAGCTCGGGCCCCGGAGGCGGCGAGCAGTACTTC
>NA|TRBJ1-3|NA|TRBV14
CASSQQVSGNTIYF
TGTGCCAGCAGCCAACAAGTGTCGGGAAACACCATATATTTT
>TRBD1|TRBJ2-7|NA|TRBV7-2
CASPRRTGRSYEQYF
TGTGCCAGCCCCCGGAGGACAGGGCGCTCCTACGAGCAGTACTTC
>TRBD2|TRBJ2-1|few|TRBV6-2/TRBV6-3
CASIGTRGRGEQFF
TGTGCCAGCATCGGGACTAGAGGCCGTGGTGAGCAGTTCTTC
>TRBD1|TRBJ2-1|few|TRBV20-1
CSASPRGLNEQFF
TGCAGTGCTAGTCCGAGGGGGCTAAATGAGCAGTTCTTC
>NA|TRBJ2-2|few|TRBV12-3/TRBV12-4
CASSPRGPGELFF
TGTGCCAGCAGTCCGAGGGGCCCCGGGGAGCTGTTTTTT
>TRBD2|TRBJ2-1|few|TRBV20-1
CSAPGLAGDIRSEFF
TGCAGTGCTCCGGGACTAGCGGGAGACATCCGATCGGAGTTCTTC
>NA|TRBJ1-6|NA|TRBV15
CATSSRGLTSPLHF
TGTGCCACCAGCAGTCGGGGGCTGACTTCACCCCTCCACTTT
>NA|TRBJ2-2|few|TRBV15
CATSRDSGRNTGELFF
TGTGCCACCAGCAGAGATTCAGGGCGTAACACCGGGGAGCTGTTTTTT
>TRBD2|TRBJ2-7|NA|TRBV12-3/TRBV12-4
CASSPGLALNEQYF
TGTGCCAGCAGCCCCGGACTAGCGTTAAACGAGCAGTACTTC
>TRBD1|TRBJ1-1|NA|TRBV2
CASSEQGENTEAFF
TGTGCCAGCAGTGAACAGGGGGAGAACACTGAAGCTTTCTTT
>NA|TRBJ1-1|NA|TRBV5-1
CASIEGPNTEAFF
TGCGCCAGCATCGAGGGACCGAACACTGAAGCTTTCTTT
>NA|TRBJ2-2|many|TRBV20-1
CSASRQANTGELFF
TGCAGTGCTAGTAGGCAGGCAAACACCGGGGAGCTGTTTTTT
>TRBD2|TRBJ2-3|NA|TRBV4-3
CASSRLAESTDTQYF
TGCGCCAGCAGCCGGCTAGCGGAGAGCACAGATACGCAGTATTTT
>NA|TRBJ2-1|NA|TRBV6-2/TRBV6-3
CASSYSMWGLEFF
TGTGCCAGCAGTTACTCGATGTGGGGTTTGGAGTTCTTC
>NA|TRBJ2-1|few|TRBV6-1
CASSEFRGIGYNEQFF
TGTGCCAGCAGTGAATTTAGGGGGATTGGGTACAATGAGCAGTTCTTC
>TRBD2|TRBJ2-3|many|TRBV12-3/TRBV12-4
CASSLYGGGGSTDTQYF
TGTGCCAGCAGTTTGTATGGCGGCGGGGGAAGCACAGATACGCAGTATTTT
>NA|TRBJ2-1|few|TRBV6-1
CATWDSARAHNEQFF
TGTGCCACTTGGGATTCCGCAAGAGCCCACAATGAGCAGTTCTTC
>NA|TRBJ1-4|NA|TRBV2
CASSPGRMGEKLFF
TGTGCCAGCAGTCCGGGCCGGATGGGTGAAAAACTGTTTTTT
>NA|TRBJ2-2|NA|TRBV9
CASSRGALGNTGELFF
TGTGCCAGCAGCAGAGGGGCGCTAGGGAACACCGGGGAGCTGTTTTTT
>NA|TRBJ1-1|few|TRBV20-1
CSARARANTEAFF
TGCAGTGCTAGAGCTAGGGCCAACACTGAAGCTTTCTTT
>NA|TRBJ2-1|NA|TRBV20-1
CSARKLSEEQFF
TGCAGTGCTAGGAAGCTTAGCGAAGAGCAGTTCTTC
>NA|TRBJ2-1|NA|TRBV21-1
CASSKASGETYNEQFF
TGTGCCAGCAGCAAAGCGTCTGGGGAAACCTACAATGAGCAGTTCTTC
>NA|TRBJ1-2|few|TRBV6-1
CASSPGLNYGYTF
TGTGCCAGCAGCCCCGGGCTCAACTATGGCTACACCTTC
>NA|TRBJ2-3|NA|TRBV5-1
CASRTSPQVDTQYF
TGCGCCAGCAGGACTAGTCCTCAGGTAGATACGCAGTATTTT
>NA|TRBJ2-6|few|TRBV6-5
CASSYQGPRGANVLTF
TGTGCCAGCAGTTACCAGGGGCCCAGGGGGGCCAACGTCCTGACTTTC
>NA|TRBJ2-1|NA|TRBV6-1
CASSATSSSYNEQFF
TGTGCCAGCAGTGCGACTTCCAGCTCCTACAATGAGCAGTTCTTC
>NA|TRBJ2-7|many|TRBV12-3/TRBV12-4
CASSRFGPAGIEQYF
TGTGCCAGCAGCCGGTTCGGGCCTGCGGGGATCGAGCAGTACTTC
>TRBD1|TRBJ1-2|NA|TRBV5-6
CASSWGRDSAYGYTF
TGTGCCAGCAGCTGGGGCCGGGACAGCGCCTATGGCTACACCTTC
>NA|TRBJ2-6|NA|TRBV10-3
CAISGPGANVLTF
TGTGCCATCAGTGGCCCTGGGGCCAACGTCCTGACTTTC
>TRBD1|TRBJ2-2|NA|TRBV7-2
CASSSSGQGGTGELFF
TGTGCCAGCAGCTCCTCCGGACAGGGCGGAACCGGGGAGCTGTTTTTT
>TRBD1|TRBJ2-1|few|TRBV15
CATSRVTGAYNEQFF
TGTGCCACCAGCAGAGTGACAGGGGCCTACAATGAGCAGTTCTTC
>TRBD2|TRBJ2-1|NA|TRBV5-4
CASSFQLAGFDNEQFF
TGTGCCAGCAGCTTTCAACTAGCGGGGTTTGACAATGAGCAGTTCTTC
>NA|TRBJ2-5|few|TRBV7-2
CASSQFLAETQYF
TGTGCCAGCAGCCAGTTCCTTGCGGAGACCCAGTACTTC
>NA|TRBJ1-2|NA|TRBV3-1
CASSQDTGFHGYTF
TGTGCCAGCAGCCAAGACACAGGGTTTCATGGCTACACCTTC
>NA|TRBJ1-2|few|TRBV10-3
CAISEQNYGYTF
TGTGCCATCAGTGAACAGAACTATGGCTACACCTTC
>NA|TRBJ2-7|NA|TRBV7-2
CASTLWASYEQYF
TGTGCCAGCACCCTTTGGGCCTCCTACGAGCAGTACTTC
>NA|TRBJ1-2|few|TRBV10-2
CASSESIGPKGYTF
TGCGCCAGCAGTGAGTCGATCGGCCCGAAGGGCTACACCTTC
>NA|TRBJ1-3|many|TRBV12-3/TRBV12-4
CASRATGSLSGNTIYF
TGTGCCAGCAGAGCCACAGGGTCTCTCTCTGGAAACACCATATATTTT
>NA|TRBJ2-1|NA|TRBV15
CATSYGRGNEQFF
TGTGCCACCAGCTACGGCCGCGGCAATGAGCAGTTCTTC
>TRBD1|TRBJ2-5|NA|TRBV2
CASSTGGGETQYF
TGTGCCAGCTCGACAGGGGGCGGGGAGACCCAGTACTTC
>NA|TRBJ2-3|NA|TRBV7-2
CASSPRWGTDTQYF
TGTGCCAGCAGCCCGAGATGGGGTACAGATACGCAGTATTTT